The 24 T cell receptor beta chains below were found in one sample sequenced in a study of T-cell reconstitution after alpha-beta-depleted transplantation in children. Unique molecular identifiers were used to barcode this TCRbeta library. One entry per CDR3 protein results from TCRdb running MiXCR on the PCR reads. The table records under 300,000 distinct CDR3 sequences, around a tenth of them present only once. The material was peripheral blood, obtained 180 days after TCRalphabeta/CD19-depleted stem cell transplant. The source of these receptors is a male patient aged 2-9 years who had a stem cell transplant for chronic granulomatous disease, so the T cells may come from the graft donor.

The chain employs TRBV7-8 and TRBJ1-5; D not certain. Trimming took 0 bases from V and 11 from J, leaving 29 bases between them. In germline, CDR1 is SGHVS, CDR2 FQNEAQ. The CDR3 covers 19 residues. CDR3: CASSLAPTIAEFSNQAQHF. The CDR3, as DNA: TGTGCCAGCAGCTTAGCTCCCACAATAGCAGAGTTTAGCAATCAAGCCCAGCATTTT.

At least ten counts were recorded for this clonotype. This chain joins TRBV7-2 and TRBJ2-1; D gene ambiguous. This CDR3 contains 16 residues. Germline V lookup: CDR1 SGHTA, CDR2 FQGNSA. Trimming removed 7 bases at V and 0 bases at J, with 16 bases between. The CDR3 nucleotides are TGTGCCAGCACCCCACATAGCTTGAGCTCCTACAATGAGCAGTTCTTC. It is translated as CASTPHSLSSYNEQFF. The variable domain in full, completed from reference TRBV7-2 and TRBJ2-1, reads GAGVSQSPSNKVTEKGKDVELRCDPISGHTALYWYRQSLGQGLEFLIYFQGNSAPDKSGLPSDRFSAERTGGSVSTLTIQRTQQEDSAVYLCASTPHSLSSYNEQFFGPGTRLTVL.

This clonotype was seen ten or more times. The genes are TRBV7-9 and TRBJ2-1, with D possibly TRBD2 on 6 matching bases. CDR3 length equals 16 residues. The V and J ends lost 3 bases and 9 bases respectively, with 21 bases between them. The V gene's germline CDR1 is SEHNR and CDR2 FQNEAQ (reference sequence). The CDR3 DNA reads TGTGCCAGCAGCTTTGCATCGGGAGTCGGTGGCGGTGAGCAGTTCTTC. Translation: CASSFASGVGGGEQFF.

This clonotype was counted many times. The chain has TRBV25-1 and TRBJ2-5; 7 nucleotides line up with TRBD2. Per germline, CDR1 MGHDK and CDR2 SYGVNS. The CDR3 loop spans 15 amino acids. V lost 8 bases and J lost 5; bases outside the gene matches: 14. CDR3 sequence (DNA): TGTGCCAGCTCCCGGGGAGGACTAGAGGGGGAGACCCAGTACTTC. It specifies CASSRGGLEGETQYF.

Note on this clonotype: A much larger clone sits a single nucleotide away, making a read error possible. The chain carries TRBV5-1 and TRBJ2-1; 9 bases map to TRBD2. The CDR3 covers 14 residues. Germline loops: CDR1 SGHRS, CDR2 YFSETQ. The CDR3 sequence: CASSFSGGYNERFF. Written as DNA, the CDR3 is TGCGCCAGCAGCTTTAGCGGGGGTTACAATGAGCGGTTCTTC.

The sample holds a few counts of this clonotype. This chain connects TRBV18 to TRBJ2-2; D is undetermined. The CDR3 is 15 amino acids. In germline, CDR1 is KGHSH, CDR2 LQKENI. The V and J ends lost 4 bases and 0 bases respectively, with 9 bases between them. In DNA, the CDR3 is TGTGCCAGCTCACTACTCCAGGCGAACACCGGGGAGCTGTTTTTT. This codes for CASSLLQANTGELFF.

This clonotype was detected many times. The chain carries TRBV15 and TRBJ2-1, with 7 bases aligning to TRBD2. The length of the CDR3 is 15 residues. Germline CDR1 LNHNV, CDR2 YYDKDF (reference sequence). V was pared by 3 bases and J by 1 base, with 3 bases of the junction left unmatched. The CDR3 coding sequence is TGTGCCACCAGCAGCCCGGGGGGATCCTACAATGAGCAGTTCTTC. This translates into CATSSPGGSYNEQFF.

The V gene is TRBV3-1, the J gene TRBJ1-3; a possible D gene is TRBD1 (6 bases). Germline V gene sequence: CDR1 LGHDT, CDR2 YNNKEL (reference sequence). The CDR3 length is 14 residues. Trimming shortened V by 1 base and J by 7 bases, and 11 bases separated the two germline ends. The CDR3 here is CASSQAAGANTIYF. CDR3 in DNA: TGTGCCAGCAGCCAAGCGGCGGGGGCTAACACCATATATTTT.

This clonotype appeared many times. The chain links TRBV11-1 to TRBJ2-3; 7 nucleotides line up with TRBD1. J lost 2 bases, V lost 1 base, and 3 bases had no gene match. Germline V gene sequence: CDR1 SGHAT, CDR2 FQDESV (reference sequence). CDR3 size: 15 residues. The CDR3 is CASSLDRGSTDTQYF. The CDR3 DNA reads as TGTGCCAGCAGCTTAGACAGGGGATCCACAGATACGCAGTATTTT.

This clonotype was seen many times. For the CDR3, the DNA is TGTGCCAGCTCACCACCGGTGGCCAGGGAAAGAGGCTACACCTTC. This gives the protein CASSPPVARERGYTF. This chain links TRBV18 with TRBJ1-2, with D perhaps matching TRBD1 (5 bases). Trimming took 0 bases from V and 8 from J, leaving 16 bases between them. Germline V lookup: CDR1 KGHSH, CDR2 LQKENI. The CDR3 spans 15 residues.

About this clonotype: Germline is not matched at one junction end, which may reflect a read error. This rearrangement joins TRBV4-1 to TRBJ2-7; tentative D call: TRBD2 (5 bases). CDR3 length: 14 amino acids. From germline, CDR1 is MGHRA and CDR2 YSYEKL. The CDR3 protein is CASTPSSSLYVQYF. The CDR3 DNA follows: TGCGCCAGCACTCCATCGTCTAGCCTGTACGTGCAGTACTTC.

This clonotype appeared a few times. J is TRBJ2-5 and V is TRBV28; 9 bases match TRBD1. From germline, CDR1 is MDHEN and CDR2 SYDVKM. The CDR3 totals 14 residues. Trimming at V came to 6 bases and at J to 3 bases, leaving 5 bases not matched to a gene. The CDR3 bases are TGTGCCAGCAGATCAACAGGGGGCGAAGAGACCCAGTACTTC. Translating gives CASRSTGGEETQYF.

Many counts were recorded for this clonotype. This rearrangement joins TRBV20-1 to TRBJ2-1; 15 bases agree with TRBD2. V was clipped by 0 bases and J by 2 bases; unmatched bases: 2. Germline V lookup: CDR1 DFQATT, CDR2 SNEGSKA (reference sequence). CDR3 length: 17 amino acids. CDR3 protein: CSAREGLAGGPYNEQFF. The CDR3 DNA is TGCAGTGCTAGAGAGGGACTAGCGGGGGGACCCTACAATGAGCAGTTCTTC.

The chain's CDR3 is CATTDRGGGYEQYF. The CDR3 nucleotides are TGTGCCACCACGGACAGGGGCGGGGGCTACGAGCAGTACTTC. The chain joins TRBV19 to TRBJ2-7; 9 nucleotides match TRBD1. V lost 10 bases, J lost 3 bases, and 10 bases stayed unmatched. CDR1 is LNHDA and CDR2 is SQIVND in the germline V gene (reference sequence). CDR3 length: 14 amino acids. Full variable domain (remainder filled in from reference TRBV19 and TRBJ2-7): DGGITQSPKYLFRKEGQNVTLSCEQNLNHDAMYWYRQDPGQGLRLIYYSQIVNDFQKGDIAEGYSVSREKKESFPLTVTSAQKNPTAFYLCATTDRGGGYEQYFGPGTRLTVT.

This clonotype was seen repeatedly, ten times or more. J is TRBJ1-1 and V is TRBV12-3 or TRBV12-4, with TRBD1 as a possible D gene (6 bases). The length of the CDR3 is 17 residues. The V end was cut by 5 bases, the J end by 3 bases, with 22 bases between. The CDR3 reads CASSAGVGAGADTEAFF. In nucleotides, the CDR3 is TGTGCCAGCAGTGCCGGGGTTGGGGCAGGGGCGGACACTGAAGCTTTCTTT.

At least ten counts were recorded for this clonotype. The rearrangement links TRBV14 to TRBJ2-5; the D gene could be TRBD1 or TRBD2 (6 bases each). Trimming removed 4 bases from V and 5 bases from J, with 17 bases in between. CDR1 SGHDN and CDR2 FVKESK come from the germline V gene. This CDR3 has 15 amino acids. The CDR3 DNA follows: TGTGCCAGCAGCCGAATACAGGGAGGTGTGGAGACCCAGTACTTC. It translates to CASSRIQGGVETQYF.

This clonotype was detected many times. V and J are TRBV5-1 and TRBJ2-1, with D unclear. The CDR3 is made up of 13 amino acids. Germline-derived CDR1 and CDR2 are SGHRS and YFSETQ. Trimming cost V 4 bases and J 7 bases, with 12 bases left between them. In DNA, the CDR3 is TGCGCCAGCAGCGTTAGGGAAGATAATGAGCAGTTCTTC. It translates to CASSVREDNEQFF.

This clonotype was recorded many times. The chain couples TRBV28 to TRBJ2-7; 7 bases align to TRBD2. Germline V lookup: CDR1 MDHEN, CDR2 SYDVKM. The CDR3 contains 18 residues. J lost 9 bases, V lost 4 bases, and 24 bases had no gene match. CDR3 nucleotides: TGTGCCAGCAGTTCAAGGTTTCCCAAAGCGGGACCGCAACGGGGGCAGTACTTC. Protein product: CASSSRFPKAGPQRGQYF.

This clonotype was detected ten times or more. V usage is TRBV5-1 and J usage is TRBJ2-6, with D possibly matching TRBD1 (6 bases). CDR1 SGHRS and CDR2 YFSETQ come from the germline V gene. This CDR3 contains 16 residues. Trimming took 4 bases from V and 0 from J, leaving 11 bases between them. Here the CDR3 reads CASSPQTGSGANVLTF. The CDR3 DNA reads TGCGCCAGCAGCCCCCAGACAGGCTCTGGGGCCAACGTCCTGACTTTC.

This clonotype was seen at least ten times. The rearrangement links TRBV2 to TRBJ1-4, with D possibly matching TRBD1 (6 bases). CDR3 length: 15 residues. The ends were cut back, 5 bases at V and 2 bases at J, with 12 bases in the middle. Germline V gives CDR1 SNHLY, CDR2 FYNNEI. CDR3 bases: TGTGCCAGCAGTCCCCCAGGGGTTACTAATGAAAAACTGTTTTTT. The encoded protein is CASSPPGVTNEKLFF.

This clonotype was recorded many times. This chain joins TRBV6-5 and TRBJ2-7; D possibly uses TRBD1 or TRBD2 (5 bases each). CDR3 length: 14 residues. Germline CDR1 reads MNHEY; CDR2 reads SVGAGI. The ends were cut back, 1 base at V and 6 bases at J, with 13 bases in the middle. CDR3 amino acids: CASSYLGEEGEQYF. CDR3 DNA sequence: TGTGCCAGCAGTTACTTGGGGGAAGAAGGCGAGCAGTACTTC.

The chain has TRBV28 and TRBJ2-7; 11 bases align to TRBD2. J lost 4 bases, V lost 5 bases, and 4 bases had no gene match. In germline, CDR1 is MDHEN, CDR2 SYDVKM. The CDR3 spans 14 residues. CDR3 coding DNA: TGTGCCAGCAGTCTTAGCGGGAGGGAATACGAGCAGTACTTC. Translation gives CASSLSGREYEQYF.

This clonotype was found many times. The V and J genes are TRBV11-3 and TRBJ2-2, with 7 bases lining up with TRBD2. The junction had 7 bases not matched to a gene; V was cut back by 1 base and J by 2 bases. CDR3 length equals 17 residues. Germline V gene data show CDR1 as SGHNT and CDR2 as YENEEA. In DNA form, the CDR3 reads TGTGCCAGCAGCTTAGTGAGCGGGACTATCAACACCGGGGAGCTGTTTTTT. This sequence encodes CASSLVSGTINTGELFF.

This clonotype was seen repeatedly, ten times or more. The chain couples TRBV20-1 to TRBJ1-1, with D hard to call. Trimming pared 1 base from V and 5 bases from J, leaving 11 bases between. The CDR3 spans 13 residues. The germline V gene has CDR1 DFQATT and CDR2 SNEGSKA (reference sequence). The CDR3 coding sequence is TGCAGTGCTAGAGGTTCCGGGAGAACTGAAGCTTTCTTT. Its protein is CSARGSGRTEAFF.